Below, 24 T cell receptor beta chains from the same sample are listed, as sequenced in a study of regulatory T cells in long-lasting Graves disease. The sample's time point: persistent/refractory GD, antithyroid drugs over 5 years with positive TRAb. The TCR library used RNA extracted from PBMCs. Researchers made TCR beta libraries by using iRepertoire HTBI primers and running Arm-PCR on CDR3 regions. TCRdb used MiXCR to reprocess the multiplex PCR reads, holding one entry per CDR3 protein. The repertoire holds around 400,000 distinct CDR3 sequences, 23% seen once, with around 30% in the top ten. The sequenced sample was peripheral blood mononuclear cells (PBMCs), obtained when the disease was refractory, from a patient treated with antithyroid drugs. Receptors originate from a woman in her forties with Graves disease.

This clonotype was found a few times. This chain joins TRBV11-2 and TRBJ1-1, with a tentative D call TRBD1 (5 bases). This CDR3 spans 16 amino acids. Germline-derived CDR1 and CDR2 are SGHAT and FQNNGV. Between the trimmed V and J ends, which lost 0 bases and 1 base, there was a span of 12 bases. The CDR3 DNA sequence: TGTGCCAGCAGCTTAGACCTCGGGACGGCGAACACTGAAGCTTTCTTT. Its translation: CASSLDLGTANTEAFF.

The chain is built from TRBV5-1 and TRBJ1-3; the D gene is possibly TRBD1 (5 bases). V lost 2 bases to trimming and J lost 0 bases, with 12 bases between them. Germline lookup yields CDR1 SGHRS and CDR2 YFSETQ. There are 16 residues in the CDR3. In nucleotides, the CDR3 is TGCGCCAGCAGCTTAGCCACAGGAAGCTCTGGAAACACCATATATTTT. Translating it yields CASSLATGSSGNTIYF.

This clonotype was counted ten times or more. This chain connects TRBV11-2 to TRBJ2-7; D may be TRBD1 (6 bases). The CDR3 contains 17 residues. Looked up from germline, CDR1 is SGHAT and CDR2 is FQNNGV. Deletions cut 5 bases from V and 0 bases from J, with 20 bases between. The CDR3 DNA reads TGTGCCAGCAGCCCAATCATCGGGACACCGGACTCCTACGAGCAGTACTTC. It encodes CASSPIIGTPDSYEQYF.

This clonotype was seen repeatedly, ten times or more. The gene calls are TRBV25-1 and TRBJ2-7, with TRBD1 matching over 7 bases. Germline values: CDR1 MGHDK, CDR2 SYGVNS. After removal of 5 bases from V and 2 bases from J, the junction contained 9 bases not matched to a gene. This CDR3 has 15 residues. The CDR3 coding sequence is TGTGCCAGCAGTCCAGCAAACAGGGGAACCTACGAGCAGTACTTC. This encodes CASSPANRGTYEQYF.

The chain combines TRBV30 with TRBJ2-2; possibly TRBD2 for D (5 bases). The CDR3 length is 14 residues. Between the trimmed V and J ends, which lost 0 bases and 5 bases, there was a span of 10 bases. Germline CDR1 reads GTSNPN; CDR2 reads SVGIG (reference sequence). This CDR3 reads CAWSVRGGTGELFF. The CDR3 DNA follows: TGTGCCTGGAGTGTACGGGGTGGAACCGGGGAGCTGTTTTTT.

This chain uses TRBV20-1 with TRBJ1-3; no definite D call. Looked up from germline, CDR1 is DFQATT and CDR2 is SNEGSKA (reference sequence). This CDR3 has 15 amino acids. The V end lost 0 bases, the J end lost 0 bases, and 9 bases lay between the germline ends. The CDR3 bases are TGCAGTGCTAGAGATCCTAGCGACTCTGGAAACACCATATATTTT. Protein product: CSARDPSDSGNTIYF.

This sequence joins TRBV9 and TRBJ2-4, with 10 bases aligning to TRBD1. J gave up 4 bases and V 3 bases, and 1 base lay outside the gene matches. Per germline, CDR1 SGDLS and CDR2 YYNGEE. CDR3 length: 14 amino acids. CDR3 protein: CASSAGQGKNIQYF. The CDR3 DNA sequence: TGTGCCAGCAGCGCGGGACAGGGGAAAAACATTCAGTACTTC.

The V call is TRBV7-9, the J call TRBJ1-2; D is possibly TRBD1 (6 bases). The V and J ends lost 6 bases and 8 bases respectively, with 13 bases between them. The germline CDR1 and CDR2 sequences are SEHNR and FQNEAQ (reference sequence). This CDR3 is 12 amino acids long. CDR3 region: CASSATGFGYTF. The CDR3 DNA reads TGTGCCAGCAGTGCGACAGGCTTCGGCTACACCTTC.

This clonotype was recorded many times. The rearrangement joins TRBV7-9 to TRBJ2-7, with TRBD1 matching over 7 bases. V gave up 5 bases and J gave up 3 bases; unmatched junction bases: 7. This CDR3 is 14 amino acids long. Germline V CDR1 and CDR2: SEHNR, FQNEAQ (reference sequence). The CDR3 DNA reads TGTGCCAGCAGCCCAGGGGGAAAAAACTACGAGCAGTACTTC. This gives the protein CASSPGGKNYEQYF.

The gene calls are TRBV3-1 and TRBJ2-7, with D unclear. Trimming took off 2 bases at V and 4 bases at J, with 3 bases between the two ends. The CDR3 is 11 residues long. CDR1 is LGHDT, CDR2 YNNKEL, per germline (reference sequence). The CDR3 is CASSQWYEQYF. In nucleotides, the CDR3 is TGTGCCAGCAGCCAATGGTACGAGCAGTACTTC.

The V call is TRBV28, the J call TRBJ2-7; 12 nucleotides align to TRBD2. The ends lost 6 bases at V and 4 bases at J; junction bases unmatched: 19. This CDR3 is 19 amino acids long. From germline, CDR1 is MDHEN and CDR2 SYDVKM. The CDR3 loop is CASSQAASGRGLDVYEQYF. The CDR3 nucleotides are TGTGCCAGCAGCCAAGCCGCTAGCGGGAGGGGTTTAGATGTGTACGAGCAGTACTTC.

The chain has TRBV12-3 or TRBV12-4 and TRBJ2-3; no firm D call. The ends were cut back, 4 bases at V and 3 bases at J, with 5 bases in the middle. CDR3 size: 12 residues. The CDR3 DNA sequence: TGTGCCAGCAGTTCCGTAACAGATACGCAGTATTTT. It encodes CASSSVTDTQYF.

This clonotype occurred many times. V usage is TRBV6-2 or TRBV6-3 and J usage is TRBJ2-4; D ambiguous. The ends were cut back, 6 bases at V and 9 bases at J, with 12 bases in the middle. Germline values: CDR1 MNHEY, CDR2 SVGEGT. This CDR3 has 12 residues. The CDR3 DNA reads TGTGCCAGCAGGCTCGCCCTTGGCATTCAGTACTTC. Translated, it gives CASRLALGIQYF.

This CDR3 is CATSDAGHHLFTDTQYF. The DNA of the CDR3 is TGTGCCACCAGTGATGCGGGACACCACTTGTTCACAGATACGCAGTATTTT. The chain employs TRBV24-1 and TRBJ2-3; D assignment may be TRBD1 or TRBD2 (6 bases each). Trimming stripped 3 bases from V and 2 bases from J, with 17 bases between. Germline-derived CDR1 and CDR2 are KGHDR and SFDVKD. The CDR3 consists of 17 residues.

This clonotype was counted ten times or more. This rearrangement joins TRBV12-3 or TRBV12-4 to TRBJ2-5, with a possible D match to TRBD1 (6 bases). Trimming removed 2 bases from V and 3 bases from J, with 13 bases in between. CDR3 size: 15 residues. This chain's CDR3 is CASSLTPTGEETQYF. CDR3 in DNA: TGTGCCAGCAGTTTAACCCCGACAGGCGAAGAGACCCAGTACTTC.

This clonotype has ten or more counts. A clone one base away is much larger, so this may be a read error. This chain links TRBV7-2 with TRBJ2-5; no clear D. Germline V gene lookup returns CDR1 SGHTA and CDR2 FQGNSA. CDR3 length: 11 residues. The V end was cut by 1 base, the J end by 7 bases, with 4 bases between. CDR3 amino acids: CASSLVGTQYF. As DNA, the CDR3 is TGTGCCAGCAGCTTAGTCGGGACCCAGTACTTC.

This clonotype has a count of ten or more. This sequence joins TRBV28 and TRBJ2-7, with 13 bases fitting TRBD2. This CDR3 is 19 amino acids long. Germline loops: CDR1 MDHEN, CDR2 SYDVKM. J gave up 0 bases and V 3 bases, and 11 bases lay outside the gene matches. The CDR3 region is CASSFSNSGTSGNSYEQYF. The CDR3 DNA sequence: TGTGCCAGCAGTTTCTCCAATTCCGGGACTAGCGGGAACTCCTACGAGCAGTACTTC. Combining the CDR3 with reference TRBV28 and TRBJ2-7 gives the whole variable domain DVKVTQSSRYLVKRTGEKVFLECVQDMDHENMFWYRQDPGLGLRLIYFSYDVKMKEKGDIPEGYSVSREKKERFSLILESASTNQTSMYLCASSFSNSGTSGNSYEQYFGPGTRLTVT.

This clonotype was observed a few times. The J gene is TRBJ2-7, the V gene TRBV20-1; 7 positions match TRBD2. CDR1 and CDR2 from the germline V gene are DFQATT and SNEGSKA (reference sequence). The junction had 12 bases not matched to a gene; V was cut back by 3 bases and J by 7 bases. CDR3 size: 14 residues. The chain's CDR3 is CSASWTRKSLEQYF. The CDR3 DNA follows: TGCAGTGCTAGTTGGACTAGGAAATCCTTGGAGCAGTACTTC.

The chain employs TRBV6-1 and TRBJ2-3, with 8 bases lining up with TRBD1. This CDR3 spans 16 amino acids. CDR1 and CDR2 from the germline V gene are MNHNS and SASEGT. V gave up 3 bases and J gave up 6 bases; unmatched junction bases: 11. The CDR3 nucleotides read TGTGCCAGCAGTGAGTGGACGGCAGGGGGCTCGGATACGCAGTATTTT. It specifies CASSEWTAGGSDTQYF.

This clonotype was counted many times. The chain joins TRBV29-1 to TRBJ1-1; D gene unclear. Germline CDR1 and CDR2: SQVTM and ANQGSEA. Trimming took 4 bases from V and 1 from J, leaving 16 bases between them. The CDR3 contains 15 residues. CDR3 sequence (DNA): TGCAGCGTTGGGTCCCCGAGACCTAAGAACACTGAAGCTTTCTTT. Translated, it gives CSVGSPRPKNTEAFF.

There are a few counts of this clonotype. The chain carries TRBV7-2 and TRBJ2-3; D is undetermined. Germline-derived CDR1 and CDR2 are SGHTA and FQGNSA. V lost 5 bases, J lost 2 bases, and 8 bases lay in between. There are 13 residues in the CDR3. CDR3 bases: TGTGCCAGCAGCCCCATATACACAGATACGCAGTATTTT. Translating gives CASSPIYTDTQYF.

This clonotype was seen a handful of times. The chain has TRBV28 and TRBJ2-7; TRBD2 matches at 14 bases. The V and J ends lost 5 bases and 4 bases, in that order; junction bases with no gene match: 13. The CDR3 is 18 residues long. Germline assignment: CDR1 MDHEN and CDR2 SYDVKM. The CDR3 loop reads CASSRGTSGRSVWYEQYF. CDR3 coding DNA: TGTGCCAGCAGTCGGGGGACTAGCGGGAGATCTGTGTGGTACGAGCAGTACTTC.

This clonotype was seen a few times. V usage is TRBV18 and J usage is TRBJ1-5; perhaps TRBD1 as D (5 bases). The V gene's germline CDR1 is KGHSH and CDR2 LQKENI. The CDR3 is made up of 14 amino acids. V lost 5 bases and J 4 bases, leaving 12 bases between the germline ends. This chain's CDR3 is CASSKGRGNQPQHF. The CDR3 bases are TGTGCCAGCTCAAAGGGGCGAGGAAATCAGCCCCAGCATTTT. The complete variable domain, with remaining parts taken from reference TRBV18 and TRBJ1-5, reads NAGVMQNPRHLVRRRGQEARLRCSPMKGHSHVYWYRQLPEEGLKFMVYLQKENIIDESGMPKERFSAEFPKEGPSILRIQQVVRGDSAAYFCASSKGRGNQPQHFGDGTRLSIL.

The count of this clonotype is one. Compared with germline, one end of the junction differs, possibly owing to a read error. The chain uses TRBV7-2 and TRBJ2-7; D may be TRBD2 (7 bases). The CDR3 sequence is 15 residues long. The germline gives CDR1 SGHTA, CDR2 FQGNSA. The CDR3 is CAGSFRGGHNYEQYF. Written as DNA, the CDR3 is TGTGCCGGCAGCTTCCGCGGGGGACACAACTACGAGCAGTACTTC.